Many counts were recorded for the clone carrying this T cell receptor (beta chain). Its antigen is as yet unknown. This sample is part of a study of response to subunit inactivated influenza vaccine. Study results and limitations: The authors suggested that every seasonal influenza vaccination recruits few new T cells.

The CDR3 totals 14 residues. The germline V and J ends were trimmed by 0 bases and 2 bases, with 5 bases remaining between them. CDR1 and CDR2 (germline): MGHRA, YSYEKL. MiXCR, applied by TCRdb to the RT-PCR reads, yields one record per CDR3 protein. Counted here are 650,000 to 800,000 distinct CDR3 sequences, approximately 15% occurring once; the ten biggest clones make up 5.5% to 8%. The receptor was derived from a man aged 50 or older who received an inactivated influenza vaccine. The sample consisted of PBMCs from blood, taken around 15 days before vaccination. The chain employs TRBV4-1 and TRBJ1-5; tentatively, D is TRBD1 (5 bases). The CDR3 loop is CASSQEQGNQPQHF. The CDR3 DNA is TGCGCCAGCAGCCAAGAACAGGGCAATCAGCCCCAGCATTTT.